This is a list of T cell receptor beta chains from one sample in a study of cytotoxic CD8 clonotypes in ibrutinib-treated CLL. The table came from immunoSEQ multiplex PCR; TCRdb's copy has only in-frame clones and leaves some out. The sample records around 250,000 clones, roughly 70% being singletons. The specimen was PBMCs, collected after 24 months of ibrutinib treatment. The receptor set was obtained from a human donor with chronic lymphocytic leukemia. Both conserved end residues are part of each CDR3. A D gene is named only where the DNA matches it firmly. A clone size is listed for some rows: how often the clone was seen (once, few, many), or a class if it is expanded.

D gene	V gene	clone size	J gene	CDR3 protein	CDR3 DNA
NA	TRBV7-2	NA	TRBJ2-3	CASSLGTWGDTQYF	TGTGCCAGCAGCTTAGGGACATGGGGAGATACGCAGTATTTT
NA	TRBV5-1	NA	TRBJ2-1	CASSPTLAGSYNEQFF	TGCGCCAGCAGCCCGACACTAGCTGGATCCTACAATGAGCAGTTCTTC
TRBD2	TRBV28	NA	TRBJ2-1	CASTGTRSSYNEQFF	TGTGCCAGCACCGGGACTAGAAGCTCCTACAATGAGCAGTTCTTC
NA	TRBV9	NA	TRBJ2-1	CASSDRDTVLSDEQFF	TGTGCCAGCAGCGACCGGGACACGGTCCTTTCGGATGAGCAGTTCTTC
NA	TRBV6-1	NA	TRBJ1-4	CASTGRSNEKLFF	TGTGCCAGTACAGGCCGTTCTAATGAAAAACTGTTTTTT
NA	TRBV29-1	NA	TRBJ2-3	CSALRETDTQYF	TGCAGCGCCCTCAGGGAAACAGATACGCAGTATTTT
NA	TRBV18	NA	TRBJ2-7	CASSSWDLGEQYF	TGTGCCAGCTCATCATGGGATTTGGGGGAGCAGTACTTC
NA	TRBV7-3	NA	TRBJ2-1	CASSFQGVSGEQFF	TGTGCCAGCAGCTTCCAGGGAGTGAGTGGTGAGCAGTTCTTC
NA	TRBV9	few	TRBJ2-3	CASSRLGGSTDTQYF	TGTGCCAGCAGTCGGTTAGGGGGAAGCACAGATACGCAGTATTTT
TRBD2	TRBV28	NA	TRBJ2-5	CASSFPTYGTSEETQYF	TGTGCCAGCAGTTTTCCTACCTATGGGACTAGCGAGGAGACCCAGTACTTC
TRBD2	TRBV5-4	NA	TRBJ2-7	CASSLPAGGSRSSYEQYF	TGTGCCAGCAGCCTCCCGGCGGGAGGGTCCAGGAGCTCCTACGAGCAGTACTTC
NA	TRBV28	NA	TRBJ1-1	CASSRSMNTETFF	TGTGCCAGCAGTAGGAGCATGAACACTGAAACTTTCTTT
NA	TRBV4-2	NA	TRBJ1-3	CASSQYPGNTIYF	TGTGCCAGCAGCCAATATCCTGGAAACACCATATATTTT
NA	TRBV6-5	NA	TRBJ1-2	CASSHPLDYGYTF	TGTGCCAGCAGTCATCCCCTGGACTATGGCTACACCTTC
NA	TRBV19	NA	TRBJ2-3	CASSIGQASTDTQYF	TGTGCCAGTAGTATAGGACAGGCCAGCACAGATACGCAGTATTTT
NA	TRBV6-1	NA	TRBJ2-1	CASKTGIHNEQFF	TGTGCCAGCAAAACGGGAATCCACAATGAGCAGTTCTTC
TRBD1	TRBV9	once	TRBJ2-3	CASSARQGIEADTQYF	TGTGCCAGCAGCGCCCGACAGGGGATTGAGGCAGATACGCAGTATTTT
TRBD2	TRBV7-8	NA	TRBJ2-1	CASSSTSGNYNEQFF	TGTGCCAGCAGCTCGACTAGCGGCAACTACAATGAGCAGTTCTTC